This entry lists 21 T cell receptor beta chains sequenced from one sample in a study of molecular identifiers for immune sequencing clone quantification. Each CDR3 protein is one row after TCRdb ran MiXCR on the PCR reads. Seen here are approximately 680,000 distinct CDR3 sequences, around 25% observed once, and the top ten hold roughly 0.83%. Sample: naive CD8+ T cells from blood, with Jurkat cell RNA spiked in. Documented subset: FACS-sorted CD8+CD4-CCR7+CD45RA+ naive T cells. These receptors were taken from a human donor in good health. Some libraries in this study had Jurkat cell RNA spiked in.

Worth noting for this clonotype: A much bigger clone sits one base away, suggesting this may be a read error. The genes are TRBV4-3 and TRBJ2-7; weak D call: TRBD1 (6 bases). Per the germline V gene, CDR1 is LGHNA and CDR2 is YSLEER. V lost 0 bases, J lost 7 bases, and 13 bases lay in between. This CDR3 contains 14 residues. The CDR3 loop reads CASSQDVGAGEQYF. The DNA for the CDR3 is TGCGCCAGCAGCCAAGACGTGGGGGCGGGTGAGCAGTACTTC.

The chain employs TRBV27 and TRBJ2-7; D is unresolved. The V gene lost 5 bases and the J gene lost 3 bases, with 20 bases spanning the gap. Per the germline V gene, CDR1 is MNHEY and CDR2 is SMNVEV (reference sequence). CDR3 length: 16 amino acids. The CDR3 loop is CASSPWSAKSIYEQYF. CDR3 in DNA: TGTGCCAGCAGTCCCTGGTCCGCCAAGTCTATCTACGAGCAGTACTTC.

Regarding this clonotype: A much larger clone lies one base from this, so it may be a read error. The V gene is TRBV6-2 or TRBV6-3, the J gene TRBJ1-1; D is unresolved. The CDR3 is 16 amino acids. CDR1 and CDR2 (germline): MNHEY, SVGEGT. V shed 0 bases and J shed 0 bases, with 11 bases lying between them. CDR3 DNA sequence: TGTGCCAGCAGTTACTCGCGGACCCTAATGAACACTGAAGCTTTCTTT. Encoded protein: CASSYSRTLMNTEAFF.

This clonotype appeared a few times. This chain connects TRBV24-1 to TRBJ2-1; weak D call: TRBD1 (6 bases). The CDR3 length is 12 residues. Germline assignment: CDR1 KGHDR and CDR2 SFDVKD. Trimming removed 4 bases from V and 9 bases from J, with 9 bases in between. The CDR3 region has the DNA TGTGCCACCAGTGACCAGGGGTCTGAGCAGTTCTTC. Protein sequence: CATSDQGSEQFF.

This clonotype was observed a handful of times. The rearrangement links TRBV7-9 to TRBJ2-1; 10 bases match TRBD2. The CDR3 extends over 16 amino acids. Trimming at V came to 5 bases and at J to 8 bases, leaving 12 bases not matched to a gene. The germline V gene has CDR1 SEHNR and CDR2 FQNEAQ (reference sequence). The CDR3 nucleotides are TGTGCCAGCAGCGAGGGTACGAGCGGGAGGGTCTATGAGCAGTTCTTC. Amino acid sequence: CASSEGTSGRVYEQFF.

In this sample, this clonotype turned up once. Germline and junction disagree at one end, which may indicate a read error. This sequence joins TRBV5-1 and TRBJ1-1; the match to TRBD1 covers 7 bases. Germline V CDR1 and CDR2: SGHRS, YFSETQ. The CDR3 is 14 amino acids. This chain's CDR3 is CANSFTGVGTEAFF. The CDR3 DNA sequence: TGCGCCAACAGCTTTACAGGGGTTGGGACTGAAGCTTTCTTT.

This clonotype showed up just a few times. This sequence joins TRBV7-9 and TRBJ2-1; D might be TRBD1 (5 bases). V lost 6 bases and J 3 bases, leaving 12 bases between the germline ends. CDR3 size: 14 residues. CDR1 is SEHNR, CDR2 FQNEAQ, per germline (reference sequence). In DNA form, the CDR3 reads TGTGCCAGCAGAGGTGGACAACTCTACAATGAGCAGTTCTTC. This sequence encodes CASRGGQLYNEQFF. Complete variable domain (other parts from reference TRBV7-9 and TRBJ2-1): DTGVSQNPRHKITKRGQNVTFRCDPISEHNRLYWYRQTLGQGPEFLTYFQNEAQLEKSRLLSDRFSAERPKGSFSTLEIQRTEQGDSAMYLCASRGGQLYNEQFFGPGTRLTVL.

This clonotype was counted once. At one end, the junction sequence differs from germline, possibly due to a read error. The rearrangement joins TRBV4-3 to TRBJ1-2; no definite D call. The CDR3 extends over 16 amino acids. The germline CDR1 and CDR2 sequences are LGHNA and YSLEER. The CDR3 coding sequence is TGCGCCAGCAGCCAAGATCTAAGGCCAAGTCGGTATGGCAACACCTTC. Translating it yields CASSQDLRPSRYGNTF.

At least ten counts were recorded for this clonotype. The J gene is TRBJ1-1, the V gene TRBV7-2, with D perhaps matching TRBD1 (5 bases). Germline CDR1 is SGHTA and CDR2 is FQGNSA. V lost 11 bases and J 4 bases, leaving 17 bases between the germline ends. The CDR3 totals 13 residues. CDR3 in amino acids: CAFSQRGGTEAFF. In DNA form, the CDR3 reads TGTGCCTTCTCCCAGCGGGGGGGCACTGAAGCTTTCTTT.

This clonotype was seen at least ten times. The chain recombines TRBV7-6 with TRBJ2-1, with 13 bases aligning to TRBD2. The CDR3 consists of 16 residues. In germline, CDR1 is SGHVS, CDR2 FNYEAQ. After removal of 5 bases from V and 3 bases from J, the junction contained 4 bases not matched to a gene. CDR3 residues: CASSPGTSGIYNEQFF. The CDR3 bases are TGTGCCAGCAGCCCGGGGACTAGCGGGATCTACAATGAGCAGTTCTTC.

The DNA of the CDR3 is TGTGCCAGCAGTCCAAAGACTAGCGGGAGCTCCTACAATGAGCAGTTCTTC. This sequence encodes CASSPKTSGSSYNEQFF. This chain links TRBV6-1 with TRBJ2-1, with 12 positions matching TRBD2. Germline loops: CDR1 MNHNS, CDR2 SASEGT. CDR3 length: 17 amino acids. V was clipped by 5 bases and J by 0 bases; unmatched bases: 5.

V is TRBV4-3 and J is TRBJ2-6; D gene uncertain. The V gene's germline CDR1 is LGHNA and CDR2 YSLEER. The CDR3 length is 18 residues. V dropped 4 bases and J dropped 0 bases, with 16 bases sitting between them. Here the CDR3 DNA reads TGCGCCAGCAGCCCGGCACCGGCAAGGGACTCTGGGGCCAACGTCCTGACTTTC. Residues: CASSPAPARDSGANVLTF.

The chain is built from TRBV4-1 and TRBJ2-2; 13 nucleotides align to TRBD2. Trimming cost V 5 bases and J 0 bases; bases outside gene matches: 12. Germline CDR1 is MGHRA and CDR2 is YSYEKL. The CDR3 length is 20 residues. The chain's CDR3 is CASSVGMGLAGLANTGELFF. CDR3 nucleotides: TGCGCCAGCAGCGTGGGAATGGGACTAGCGGGATTAGCGAACACCGGGGAGCTGTTTTTT.

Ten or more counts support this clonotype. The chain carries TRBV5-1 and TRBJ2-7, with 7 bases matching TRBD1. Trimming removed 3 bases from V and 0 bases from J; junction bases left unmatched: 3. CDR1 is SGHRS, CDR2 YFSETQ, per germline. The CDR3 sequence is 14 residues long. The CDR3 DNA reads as TGCGCCAGCAGCTCGGGACAGTACTCCTACGAGCAGTACTTC. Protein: CASSSGQYSYEQYF. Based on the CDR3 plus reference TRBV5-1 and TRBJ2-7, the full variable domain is KAGVTQTPRYLIKTRGQQVTLSCSPISGHRSVSWYQQTPGQGLQFLFEYFSETQRNKGNFPGRFSGRQFSNSRSEMNVSTLELGDSALYLCASSSGQYSYEQYFGPGTRLTVT.

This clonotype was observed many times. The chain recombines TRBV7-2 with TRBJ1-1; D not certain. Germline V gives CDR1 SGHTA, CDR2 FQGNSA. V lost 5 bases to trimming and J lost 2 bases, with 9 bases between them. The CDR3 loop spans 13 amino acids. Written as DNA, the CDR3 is TGTGCCAGCAGCCAATACACAAACACTGAAGCTTTCTTT. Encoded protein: CASSQYTNTEAFF.

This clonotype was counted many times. This CDR3 reads CASSSTDQAKNIQYF. CDR3 DNA sequence: TGTGCCAGCAGCAGCACGGATCAAGCCAAAAACATTCAGTACTTC. V gene TRBV7-9 combines with J gene TRBJ2-4; D remains ambiguous. V was clipped by 5 bases and J by 0 bases, with 11 bases between them. The CDR3 is 15 residues long. Per germline, CDR1 SEHNR and CDR2 FQNEAQ (reference sequence).

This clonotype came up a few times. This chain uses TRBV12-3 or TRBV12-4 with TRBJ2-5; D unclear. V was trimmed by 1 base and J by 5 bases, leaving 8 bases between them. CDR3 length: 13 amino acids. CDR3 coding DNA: TGTGCCAGCAGTTTAGTTGGGCTTGAGACCCAGTACTTC. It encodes CASSLVGLETQYF.

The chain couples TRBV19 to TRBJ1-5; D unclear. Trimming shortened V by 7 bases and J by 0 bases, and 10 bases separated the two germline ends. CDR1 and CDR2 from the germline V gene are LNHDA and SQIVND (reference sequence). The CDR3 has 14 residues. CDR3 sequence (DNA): TGTGCCAGTAAAATGGGTAATAGCAATCAGCCCCAGCATTTT. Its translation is CASKMGNSNQPQHF.

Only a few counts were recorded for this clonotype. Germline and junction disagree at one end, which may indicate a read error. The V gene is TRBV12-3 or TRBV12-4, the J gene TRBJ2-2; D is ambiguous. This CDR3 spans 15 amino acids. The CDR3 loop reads CAGSFPLKNTGELFF. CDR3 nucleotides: TGTGCCGGCAGTTTCCCCCTAAAGAACACCGGGGAGCTGTTTTTT.

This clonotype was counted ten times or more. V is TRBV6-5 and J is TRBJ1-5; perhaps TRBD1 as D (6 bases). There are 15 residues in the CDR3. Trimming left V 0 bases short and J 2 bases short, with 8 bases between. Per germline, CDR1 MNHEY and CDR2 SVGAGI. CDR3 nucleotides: TGTGCCAGCAGTTACTCGACAGGCGGCAATCAGCCCCAGCATTTT. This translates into CASSYSTGGNQPQHF.

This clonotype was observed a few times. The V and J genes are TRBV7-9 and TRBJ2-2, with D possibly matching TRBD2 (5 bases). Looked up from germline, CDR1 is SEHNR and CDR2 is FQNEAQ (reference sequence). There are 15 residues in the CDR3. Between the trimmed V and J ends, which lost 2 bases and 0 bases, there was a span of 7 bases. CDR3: CASSLTGTNTGELFF. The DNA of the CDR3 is TGTGCCAGCAGCTTAACGGGGACGAACACCGGGGAGCTGTTTTTT.